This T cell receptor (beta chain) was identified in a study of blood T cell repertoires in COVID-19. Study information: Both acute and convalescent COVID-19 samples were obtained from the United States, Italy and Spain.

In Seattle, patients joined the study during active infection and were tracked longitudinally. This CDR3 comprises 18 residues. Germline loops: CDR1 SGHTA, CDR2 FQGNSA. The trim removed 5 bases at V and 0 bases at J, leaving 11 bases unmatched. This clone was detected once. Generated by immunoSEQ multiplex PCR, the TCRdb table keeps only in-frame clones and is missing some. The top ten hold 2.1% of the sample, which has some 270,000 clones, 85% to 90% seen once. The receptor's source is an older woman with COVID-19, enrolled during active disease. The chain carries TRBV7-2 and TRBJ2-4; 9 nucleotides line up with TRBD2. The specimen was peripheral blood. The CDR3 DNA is TGTGCCAGCAGCGTAGGTAGCGGGAGACGTATAGCCAAAAACATTCAGTACTTC. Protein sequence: CASSVGSGRRIAKNIQYF.